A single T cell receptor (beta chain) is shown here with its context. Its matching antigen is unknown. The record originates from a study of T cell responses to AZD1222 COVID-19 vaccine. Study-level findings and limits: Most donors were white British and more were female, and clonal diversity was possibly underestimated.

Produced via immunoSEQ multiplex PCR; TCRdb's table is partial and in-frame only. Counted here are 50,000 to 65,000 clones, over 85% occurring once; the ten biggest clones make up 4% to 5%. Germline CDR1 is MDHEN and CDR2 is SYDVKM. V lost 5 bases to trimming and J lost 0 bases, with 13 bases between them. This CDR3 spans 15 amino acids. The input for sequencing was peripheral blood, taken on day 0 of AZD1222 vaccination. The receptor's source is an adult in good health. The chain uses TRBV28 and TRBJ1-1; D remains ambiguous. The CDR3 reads CASSVGGSMNTEAFF. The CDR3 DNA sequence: TGTGCCAGCAGTGTCGGAGGGAGCATGAACACTGAAGCTTTCTTT.